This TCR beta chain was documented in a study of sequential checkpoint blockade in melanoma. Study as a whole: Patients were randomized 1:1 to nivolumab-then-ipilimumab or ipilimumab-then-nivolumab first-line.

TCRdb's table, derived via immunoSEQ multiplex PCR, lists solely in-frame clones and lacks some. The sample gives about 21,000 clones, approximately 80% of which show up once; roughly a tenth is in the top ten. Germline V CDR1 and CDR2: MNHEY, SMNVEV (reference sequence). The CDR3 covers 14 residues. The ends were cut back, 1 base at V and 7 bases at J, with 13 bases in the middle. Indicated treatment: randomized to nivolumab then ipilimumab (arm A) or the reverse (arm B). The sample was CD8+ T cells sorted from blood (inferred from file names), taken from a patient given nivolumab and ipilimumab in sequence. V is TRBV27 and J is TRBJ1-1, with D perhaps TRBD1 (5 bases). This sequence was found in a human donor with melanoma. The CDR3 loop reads CASSLWGVRGEAFF. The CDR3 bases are TGTGCCAGCAGTTTATGGGGGGTGAGAGGTGAAGCTTTCTTT.